The clone carrying this T cell receptor (beta chain) was seen only a few times. These data originate in a study of blood T cell repertoires in COVID-19. Overall study context: Material from acute and convalescent COVID-19 was sourced from the United States, Italy and Spain. From T cells, B-cell-depleted T cells, or PBMCs came the material, which was cDNA or gDNA.

Authors' processing steps: The assay estimated nucleated cells by amplifying reference gene primers. Assay: immunoSEQ multiplex PCR; the TCRdb copy retains only in-frame clones and omits some. That table furnishes V, J and clone size, whereas the DNA furnished D and trimming. Seen here are roughly 240,000 clones, approximately 80% observed once, and the top ten hold about 2%. The trim removed 5 bases at V and 2 bases at J, leaving 7 bases unmatched. Germline V gene lookup returns CDR1 SGHTA and CDR2 FQGNSA. There are 16 residues in the CDR3. This receptor was taken from a man in his forties who had recovered from COVID-19. Sequences were obtained from peripheral blood. This chain joins TRBV7-2 and TRBJ2-2; TRBD1 aligns across 8 bases. Here the CDR3 DNA reads TGTGCCAGCAGCATCAGGACAGGGATTAACACCGGGGAGCTGTTTTTT. This sequence encodes CASSIRTGINTGELFF.